These T cell receptor beta chains were read from a single sample in a study of CD8 T cells in ankylosing spondylitis. TCRdb re-derived calls from the 5' RACE reads in MiXCR, one entry per CDR3 protein. The data contain 750,000 to 850,000 distinct CDR3 sequences, over 9.5% of them singletons. Sequenced material: blood, either unsorted or a sorted T cell fraction (not recorded which). The receptors derive from a male donor with ankylosing spondylitis. Both conserved end residues are part of each CDR3. A D gene is named only where the DNA matches it firmly. Some rows mark clone size as missing; the rest say once, few, many or name a class of expanded clone.

j_call | clone_size | d_call | v_call | cdr3_aa | cdr3_nt
TRBJ1-2 | - | - | TRBV29-1 | CSVAVADYGYTF | TGCAGCGTTGCGGTCGCAGACTATGGCTACACCTTC
TRBJ1-2 | - | TRBD1 | TRBV6-1 | CASSPTGQGVDYGYTF | TGTGCCAGCAGTCCCACTGGACAGGGAGTGGACTATGGCTACACCTTC
TRBJ2-7 | - | - | TRBV20-1 | CSASPRRRFAYEQYF | TGCAGTGCTAGTCCCCGGAGGCGCTTTGCCTACGAGCAGTACTTC
TRBJ1-2 | - | TRBD1 | TRBV2 | CASNFDRELYGYTF | TGTGCCAGCAACTTTGACAGGGAGCTATATGGCTACACCTTC
TRBJ2-1 | few | - | TRBV6-2/TRBV6-3 | CASSYERAGAWNEQFF | TGTGCCAGCAGTTACGAGCGGGCTGGCGCATGGAATGAGCAGTTCTTC
TRBJ1-2 | - | TRBD1 | TRBV18 | CASSPRDRGNYGYTF | TGTGCCAGCTCACCCCGGGACAGGGGTAACTATGGCTACACCTTC
TRBJ1-1 | - | TRBD1 | TRBV6-1 | CATILDRAGNTEAFF | TGTGCCACCATCCTGGACAGGGCTGGGAACACTGAAGCTTTCTTT
TRBJ1-5 | few | - | TRBV7-8 | CASSLRGGEGDQPQHF | TGTGCCAGCAGCTTAAGAGGGGGGGAAGGAGATCAGCCCCAGCATTTT
TRBJ2-5 | few | TRBD1 | TRBV5-4 | CASSSYRGVETQYF | TGTGCCAGCAGTTCCTACAGGGGAGTGGAGACCCAGTACTTC
TRBJ2-7 | many | - | TRBV20-1 | CSGVSAFRSYEQYF | TGCAGTGGTGTCAGCGCCTTTCGCTCCTACGAGCAGTACTTC
TRBJ1-2 | - | - | TRBV4-1 | CASSQGGLDPYYGYTF | TGCGCCAGCAGCCAAGGAGGCCTGGACCCCTACTATGGCTACACCTTC
TRBJ2-5 | many | TRBD1 | TRBV20-1 | CSALQTGGWETQYF | TGCAGTGCCCTTCAGACAGGGGGCTGGGAGACCCAGTACTTC
TRBJ2-1 | few | - | TRBV5-1 | CASSLGNPGDEQFF | TGCGCCAGCAGCTTGGGGAACCCAGGGGATGAGCAGTTCTTC
TRBJ1-1 | - | - | TRBV7-9 | CASSLALGRLNTEAFF | TGTGCCAGCAGCTTAGCGCTCGGCAGGCTGAACACTGAAGCTTTCTTT
TRBJ2-7 | - | - | TRBV5-1 | CASSGVHYEQYF | TGCGCCAGCAGCGGAGTACACTACGAGCAGTACTTC
TRBJ1-1 | few | - | TRBV18 | CASPQGIDTEAFF | TGTGCCAGCCCCCAGGGGATCGACACTGAAGCTTTCTTT
TRBJ2-7 | - | - | TRBV20-1 | CSVPLLRQATYEQYF | TGCAGTGTTCCCCTGTTGAGACAGGCGACCTACGAGCAGTACTTC
TRBJ2-7 | - | - | TRBV15 | CATSPVSGGSIYYEQYF | TGTGCCACCAGTCCTGTCAGCGGCGGATCTATCTACTACGAGCAGTACTTC
TRBJ2-5 | few | - | TRBV20-1 | CSAREDMQYF | TGCAGTGCTAGAGAGGACATGCAATACTTC
TRBJ2-6 | few | - | TRBV20-1 | CSASKVPGANVLTF | TGCAGTGCTAGCAAGGTCCCCGGGGCCAACGTCCTGACTTTC
TRBJ2-7 | - | - | TRBV20-1 | CSVERDEQYF | TGCAGTGTGGAGAGGGACGAGCAGTACTTC
TRBJ1-4 | - | - | TRBV6-1 | CASSEAPSTNEKLFF | TGTGCCAGCAGTGAAGCGCCCAGCACTAATGAAAAACTGTTTTTT
TRBJ2-7 | - | - | TRBV5-1 | CASSPGGTLLPEQYF | TGCGCCAGCTCCCCAGGAGGAACCCTACTCCCCGAGCAGTACTTC
TRBJ2-1 | - | - | TRBV6-5 | CASSWLQGRGHNEQFF | TGTGCCAGCAGTTGGCTACAGGGAAGGGGCCACAATGAGCAGTTCTTC
TRBJ1-1 | few | - | TRBV5-1 | CASANRAQVGEAFF | TGCGCCAGTGCTAATCGGGCCCAGGTTGGTGAAGCTTTCTTT
TRBJ2-1 | many | - | TRBV3-1 | CASSQIDSYNEQFF | TGTGCCAGCAGCCAAATAGACAGCTACAATGAGCAGTTCTTC
TRBJ2-7 | few | - | TRBV7-9 | CASSFTHNYEQYF | TGTGCCAGCAGCTTTACCCACAACTACGAGCAGTACTTC
TRBJ1-1 | few | TRBD1 | TRBV10-3 | CAISGQGGNTEAFF | TGTGCCATCAGTGGCCAGGGGGGGAACACTGAAGCTTTCTTT
TRBJ1-6 | many | TRBD1 | TRBV20-1 | CSATTGEEDSPLHF | TGCAGTGCTACGACAGGGGAAGAAGATTCACCCCTCCACTTT
TRBJ2-5 | many | - | TRBV6-2/TRBV6-3 | CASSSAETQYF | TGTGCCAGCAGCTCCGCGGAGACCCAGTACTTC
TRBJ1-1 | many | - | TRBV5-1 | CASSFGEDTEAFF | TGCGCCAGCAGCTTCGGGGAGGACACTGAAGCTTTCTTT
TRBJ1-2 | many | - | TRBV12-3/TRBV12-4 | CASRITGLEGYTF | TGTGCCAGCAGAATAACAGGGCTTGAGGGCTACACCTTC
TRBJ2-1 | - | - | TRBV2 | CASNGYNEQFF | TGTGCCAGCAATGGATACAATGAGCAGTTCTTC
TRBJ2-3 | many | TRBD2 | TRBV20-1 | CSASRRGVGDTQYF | TGCAGTGCTAGTCGGCGGGGGGTTGGAGATACGCAGTATTTT
TRBJ2-7 | - | TRBD1 | TRBV7-3 | CASSATGGEQYF | TGTGCCAGCAGCGCGACAGGGGGCGAGCAGTACTTC
TRBJ1-4 | few | - | TRBV5-1 | CASSLVGGYANEKLFF | TGCGCCAGCAGCTTGGTCGGGGGCTACGCTAATGAAAAACTGTTTTTT
TRBJ2-3 | - | - | TRBV5-1 | CASSFSGTRADTQYF | TGCGCCAGCAGCTTTTCCGGAACTCGCGCGGATACGCAGTATTTT
TRBJ2-5 | few | - | TRBV5-1 | CASTRGRGQEETQYF | TGCGCCAGCACCCGTGGCCGGGGACAAGAAGAGACCCAGTACTTC
TRBJ1-5 | - | TRBD1 | TRBV20-1 | CSAGQGEFSNQPQHF | TGCAGTGCGGGACAGGGAGAATTTAGCAATCAGCCCCAGCATTTT
TRBJ1-6 | - | - | TRBV29-1 | CSVSVGVRGSPLHF | TGCAGCGTTTCGGTAGGGGTCCGGGGTTCACCCCTCCACTTT
TRBJ2-3 | - | TRBD2 | TRBV18 | CASSPVIAGDTDTQYF | TGTGCCAGCTCACCTGTGATAGCGGGAGACACAGATACGCAGTATTTT
TRBJ1-1 | many | - | TRBV7-9 | CASSPLAGATEAFF | TGTGCCAGCAGCCCCTTAGCGGGGGCCACTGAAGCTTTCTTT
TRBJ2-1 | few | TRBD2 | TRBV20-1 | CSARDAAGVHNEQFF | TGCAGTGCTAGAGATGCGGCGGGAGTACACAATGAGCAGTTCTTC
TRBJ1-6 | many | - | TRBV4-2 | CASSRSQGGDSPLHF | TGTGCCAGCAGCCGATCTCAGGGAGGAGATTCACCCCTCCACTTT
TRBJ2-7 | few | TRBD1 | TRBV28 | CASSSPGQGVPAYEQYF | TGTGCCAGCAGTTCGCCGGGACAGGGGGTCCCCGCCTACGAGCAGTACTTC
TRBJ2-7 | few | TRBD1 | TRBV27 | CASSHSSDRANEQYF | TGTGCCAGCAGTCACAGTTCGGACAGGGCCAACGAGCAGTACTTC
TRBJ2-7 | few | - | TRBV20-1 | CSALDGFYEQYF | TGCAGTGCTCTGGACGGGTTCTACGAGCAGTACTTC
TRBJ2-2 | - | TRBD1 | TRBV11-2 | CASSYGQGAYTGELFF | TGTGCCAGCAGCTATGGACAGGGGGCCTACACCGGGGAGCTGTTTTTT
TRBJ1-1 | - | TRBD1 | TRBV5-1 | CASSHGTAAEAFF | TGCGCCAGCAGCCACGGGACAGCAGCTGAAGCTTTCTTT